The clone carrying this T cell receptor beta chain has ten or more counts. Its antigen is unidentified. These data originate in a study of read filtering for tumor transcriptome and immune sequencing. Background on the study: R-ISS stage counts were fewer than ten for I, around 17 for II, 7 for III. Whole-transcriptome libraries were prepared after DNase treatment.

Overall study findings and caveats: Without single-read clonotypes, shared clonotype proportions correlated more between IR-seq and RNA-seq. Even smaller IR-seq throughput identified most shared clonotypes.

This library used roughly 400 ng RNA and molecular barcoded adaptors spanning alpha/delta and beta/gamma chains. TCRdb passed the reads through MiXCR, listing each CDR3 protein once. The repertoire holds about 48,000 distinct CDR3 sequences, with roughly a fifth as singletons. Germline trimming cut 0 bases from V and 7 bases from J; bases unmatched to any gene: 4. The CDR3 covers 13 residues. Per germline, CDR1 SQVTM and CDR2 ANQGSEA. Sample: a population of CD138-negative cells sorted from bone marrow. This chain uses TRBV29-1 with TRBJ2-7; TRBD1 aligns across 9 bases. This clonotype was sampled from a donor aged 40 or older with multiple myeloma. CDR3 loop: CSVEEYRGREQYF. In DNA form, the CDR3 reads TGCAGCGTTGAAGAATACAGGGGGCGGGAGCAGTACTTC.